Listed below are T cell receptor beta chains from one sample, sequenced in a study of T-cell reconstitution after alpha-beta-depleted transplantation in children. TCRdb re-derived calls from the PCR reads in MiXCR, one entry per CDR3 protein. Of around 450,000 distinct CDR3 sequences in the sample, 43% were seen once. Sample: PBMCs, taken before TCRalphabeta/CD19-depleted stem cell transplant. The receptors stem from a girl aged 2 to 10 with aplastic anemia, due to receive a stem cell transplant. The CDR3 runs from the conserved cysteine through the conserved F or W. A D gene is named only where the DNA matches it firmly. A clone size is listed for some rows: how often the clone was seen (once, few, many), or a class if it is expanded.

V	D	J	size	CDR3	DNA
TRBV7-9	NA	TRBJ2-2	NA	CASSFSGIPTGELFF	TGTGCCAGCAGCTTCTCGGGGATCCCCACCGGGGAGCTGTTTTTT
TRBV20-1	TRBD2	TRBJ2-1	NA	CCARENRGGGAWSEQFF	TGCTGTGCTAGAGAAAATAGGGGCGGGGGGGCCTGGAGTGAGCAGTTCTTC
TRBV20-1	TRBD2	TRBJ2-3	NA	CSAPTPSGEVTDTQYF	TGCAGTGCCCCCACCCCCAGCGGGGAGGTCACAGATACGCAGTATTTT
TRBV29-1	NA	TRBJ2-7	NA	CSVELAGGPYEQYF	TGCAGCGTTGAGTTAGCCGGGGGCCCCTACGAGCAGTACTTC
TRBV3-1	NA	TRBJ2-1	NA	CASSRSTGEQFF	TGTGCCAGCAGCCGCTCGACCGGGGAGCAGTTCTTC
TRBV27	NA	TRBJ1-1	many	CASSLMGTEAFF	TGTGCCAGCAGTTTAATGGGTACTGAAGCTTTCTTT
TRBV5-1	NA	TRBJ2-7	many	CASSLTGLAYEQYF	TGCGCCAGCAGCTTGACAGGGTTAGCCTACGAGCAGTACTTC
TRBV30	NA	TRBJ2-3	NA	CAWSRSLVSSTDTQYF	TGTGCCTGGAGTCGCTCACTAGTCTCTAGCACAGATACGCAGTATTTT
TRBV29-1	NA	TRBJ2-7	many	CSVRGKGPGTEQYF	TGCAGCGTGCGGGGTAAGGGGCCAGGGACCGAGCAGTACTTC
TRBV28	NA	TRBJ2-7	many	CASSSPEDRYRSYEQYF	TGTGCCAGCAGTTCCCCTGAGGACCGGTACAGGTCCTACGAGCAGTACTTC
TRBV7-6	NA	TRBJ1-1	NA	CASSLGSGAKRAEAFF	TGTGCCAGCAGCTTAGGGTCAGGGGCAAAAAGGGCTGAAGCTTTCTTT
TRBV6-1	NA	TRBJ1-5	NA	CASRAAGGSNQPQHF	TGTGCCAGCAGGGCCGCCGGGGGTAGCAATCAGCCCCAGCATTTT
TRBV5-1	NA	TRBJ2-3	many	CASSGRLDLSDTQYF	TGCGCCAGCAGCGGTCGACTTGACCTATCGGATACGCAGTATTTT
TRBV7-8	NA	TRBJ2-1	NA	CASSLGVPTSYNEQFF	TGTGCCAGCAGCTTAGGGGTCCCGACTAGTTACAATGAGCAGTTCTTC
TRBV12-3/TRBV12-4	TRBD1	TRBJ2-3	once	CASGGTGGASTDTQYF	TGTGCCAGCGGCGGGACAGGGGGCGCGAGCACAGATACGCAGTATTTT
TRBV29-1	NA	TRBJ2-1	NA	CSVEATGYNEQFF	TGCAGCGTTGAAGCAACGGGTTACAATGAGCAGTTCTTC
TRBV16	TRBD1	TRBJ2-5	NA	CASSQVAGGAETQYF	TGTGCCAGCAGCCAAGTCGCAGGGGGCGCAGAGACCCAGTACTTC
TRBV2	TRBD1	TRBJ2-1	NA	CASLRGTGGNNEQFF	TGTGCCAGCCTTCGCGGGACAGGGGGTAACAATGAGCAGTTCTTC
TRBV6-1	NA	TRBJ2-3	many	CASRRASVTDTQYF	TGTGCCAGCAGGAGGGCCAGTGTCACAGATACGCAGTATTTT
TRBV27	NA	TRBJ1-1	few	CASSFQYYTEAFF	TGTGCCAGCAGTTTTCAGTACTACACTGAAGCTTTCTTT
TRBV29-1	TRBD2	TRBJ2-1	many	CSSIGGGGGRYNEQFF	TGCAGCTCTATCGGGGGGGGCGGGGGTCGGTACAATGAGCAGTTCTTC
TRBV5-1	NA	TRBJ2-2	NA	CASGGRRTGELFF	TGCGCCAGCGGGGGGCGCCGGACCGGGGAGCTGTTTTTT
TRBV20-1	NA	TRBJ2-5	NA	CSASIGSGETQYF	TGCAGTGCTAGTATTGGTTCAGGAGAGACCCAGTACTTC
TRBV4-1	TRBD2	TRBJ2-5	NA	CASSRSGLAVQETQYF	TGCGCCAGCAGCCGATCGGGACTAGCGGTCCAAGAGACCCAGTACTTC
TRBV3-1	TRBD2	TRBJ2-2	few	CASSQDLGGRTTGELFF	TGTGCCAGCAGCCAAGATCTGGGCGGGAGGACAACCGGGGAGCTGTTTTTT
TRBV20-1	TRBD2	TRBJ2-7	NA	CSANPTSGPYEQYF	TGCAGTGCTAACCCGACTAGCGGACCCTACGAGCAGTACTTC
TRBV10-2	NA	TRBJ2-3	once	CASLRQADTNTQYF	TGCGCCAGCTTAAGGCAGGCAGACACAAATACACAGTATTTT
TRBV5-4	TRBD2	TRBJ2-3	many	CASSLELASDTQYF	TGTGCCAGCAGCTTGGAACTAGCGTCAGATACGCAGTATTTT
TRBV6-5	NA	TRBJ2-7	few	CASSYTGSMNYEQYF	TGTGCCAGCAGTTACACGGGGTCTATGAACTACGAGCAGTACTTC
TRBV29-1	NA	TRBJ2-3	many	CSVTRASSTDTQYF	TGCAGCGTTACCAGGGCCTCTAGCACAGATACGCAGTATTTT
TRBV10-3	TRBD2	TRBJ2-3	NA	CATATLAGEADTQYF	TGTGCCACCGCAACTCTAGCGGGAGAAGCAGATACGCAGTATTTT
TRBV4-1	TRBD2	TRBJ2-5	NA	CSSSQEMAAGGGETQYF	TGCTCCAGCAGCCAAGAGATGGCAGCGGGAGGTGGGGAGACCCAGTACTTC
TRBV20-1	NA	TRBJ2-7	NA	CSARDQLATGEQYF	TGCAGTGCTAGAGATCAACTAGCAACGGGCGAGCAGTACTTC
TRBV28	NA	TRBJ2-2	few	CASTTTTEVYTGELFF	TGTGCCAGCACCACCACTACGGAGGTTTACACCGGGGAGCTGTTTTTT
TRBV20-1	NA	TRBJ2-7	few	CSARGYWYEQYF	TGCAGTGCTAGGGGCTATTGGTACGAGCAGTACTTC
TRBV29-1	NA	TRBJ2-3	once	CSVDHDTDTQYF	TGCAGCGTGGACCATGACACAGATACGCAGTATTTT
TRBV5-6	NA	TRBJ2-5	medium-sized	CASSFDRPETQYF	TGTGCCAGCAGCTTCGACAGGCCCGAGACCCAGTACTTC
TRBV7-9	NA	TRBJ2-3	NA	CAARPSGEVTDTQYF	TGTGCCGCCAGACCGAGTGGCGAGGTCACAGATACGCAGTATTTT
TRBV5-1	TRBD2	TRBJ2-7	many	CASSLELAGHYEQYF	TGCGCCAGCAGCTTGGAACTAGCGGGCCACTACGAGCAGTACTTC
TRBV5-1	TRBD1	TRBJ2-2	NA	CASSWPGGDPNTGELFF	TGCGCCAGCAGCTGGCCAGGGGGCGACCCGAACACCGGGGAGCTGTTTTTT
TRBV20-1	NA	TRBJ2-3	NA	CSAREARLLRDTQYF	TGCAGTGCTAGAGAAGCTAGGTTACTAAGAGATACGCAGTATTTT
TRBV5-1	TRBD1	TRBJ2-2	many	CASTSTGRAGELFF	TGCGCCAGCACCTCGACAGGGCGGGCCGGGGAGCTGTTTTTT
TRBV7-9	NA	TRBJ2-3	NA	CASSLGTDTDTQYF	TGTGCCAGCTCTCTTGGTACCGACACAGATACGCAGTATTTT
TRBV9	NA	TRBJ2-2	NA	CASSARVSGPGGELFF	TGTGCCAGCAGCGCCCGGGTCAGCGGGCCGGGCGGGGAGCTGTTTTTT
TRBV5-1	NA	TRBJ1-2	few	CASSPLEKGTNYGYTF	TGCGCCAGCAGCCCCCTCGAGAAGGGGACTAACTATGGCTACACCTTC
TRBV2	NA	TRBJ1-5	few	CASSDQGYSNQPQHF	TGTGCCAGCAGTGACCAGGGGTATAGCAATCAGCCCCAGCATTTT
TRBV20-1	TRBD1	TRBJ1-4	NA	CSARSPPQGAELFF	TGCAGTGCTAGATCTCCGCCTCAGGGGGCTGAACTGTTTTTT
TRBV20-1	NA	TRBJ2-1	NA	CSARDPGRLLTYNEQFF	TGCAGTGCTAGAGATCCCGGCAGGCTTCTTACCTACAATGAGCAGTTCTTC
TRBV19	NA	TRBJ1-5	few	CASSPSATGTVSQPQHF	TGTGCCAGTAGTCCCTCAGCCACAGGGACGGTAAGTCAGCCCCAGCATTTT
TRBV6-1	NA	TRBJ1-2	NA	CASTQLFPGALYGYTF	TGTGCCAGCACCCAACTTTTTCCGGGCGCCCTCTATGGCTACACCTTC
TRBV12-3/TRBV12-4	TRBD2	TRBJ2-1	NA	CASSLERGGRDEQFF	TGTGCCAGCAGTTTGGAGCGGGGGGGCCGGGATGAGCAGTTCTTC
TRBV2	NA	TRBJ2-5	few	CASSERLYSETQYF	TGTGCCAGCAGTGAAAGGCTGTACTCAGAGACCCAGTACTTC
TRBV20-1	TRBD1	TRBJ2-7	NA	CSAKGAGKTYEQYF	TGCAGTGCTAAGGGGGCAGGGAAGACTTACGAGCAGTACTTC
TRBV20-1	NA	TRBJ2-7	few	CSASHSGTYEQYF	TGCAGTGCGTCTCATTCCGGGACTTACGAGCAGTACTTC
TRBV25-1	NA	TRBJ1-2	few	CASVGQFYGYTF	TGTGCCAGCGTTGGACAGTTCTATGGCTACACCTTC
TRBV12-3/TRBV12-4	NA	TRBJ2-4	NA	CASSLSWGQVKNIQYF	TGTGCCAGCAGTTTAAGTTGGGGGCAGGTCAAAAACATTCAGTACTTC
TRBV11-2	TRBD2	TRBJ2-1	NA	CASSLVNGLAGVWGEQFF	TGTGCCAGCAGCCTCGTCAACGGGCTAGCGGGAGTCTGGGGTGAGCAGTTCTTC
TRBV6-2/TRBV6-3	TRBD2	TRBJ2-1	few	CASSYVLAGPGWHNEQFF	TGTGCCAGCAGTTATGTCCTAGCGGGACCCGGGTGGCACAATGAGCAGTTCTTC
TRBV9	TRBD2	TRBJ2-3	NA	CASSVAGTSATDTQYF	TGTGCCAGCAGCGTAGCAGGGACTAGCGCCACAGATACGCAGTATTTT
TRBV27	NA	TRBJ2-5	NA	CASSTTAAETQYF	TGTGCCAGCAGTACGACAGCCGCCGAGACCCAGTACTTC